This TCR beta chain was identified during a study of blood T cell repertoires in COVID-19. CDR1 is GTSNPN, CDR2 SVGIG, per germline (reference sequence). CDR3 length: 15 amino acids. J gave up 3 bases and V 2 bases, and 5 bases lay outside the gene matches. In the original analysis: Reference gene primer amplification gave nucleated cell count estimates. Some clones are missing from TCRdb's copy, which holds only in-frame ones; the method was immunoSEQ multiplex PCR. The V and J calls and the clone size are those of that table, but D and trimming were determined from the DNA. Among some 150,000 clones listed, about 89% were seen once.

The origin of this receptor is a woman aged 18-29 years who had recovered from COVID-19. The material sequenced was PBMCs or T cells enriched from blood (not recorded which). The chain has TRBV30 and TRBJ2-2, with 8 bases that match TRBD1. This CDR3 reads CAWSLMGQDTGELFF. CDR3 sequence (DNA): TGTGCCTGGAGTCTGATGGGACAGGACACCGGGGAGCTGTTTTTT.